The T cell receptor beta chain under discussion was sequenced for a study of cytomegalovirus exposure and HLA in healthy donors. Findings and limits, study-wide: A highly shared variant cluster was judged a likely technical artifact. In a later analysis, donors in an Asian-associated ancestry cluster reportedly had fewer N-insertions in productive TCRs than the cohort mean.

V lost 4 bases, J lost 7 bases, and 22 bases stayed unmatched. The CDR3 runs 19 residues. Germline V gives CDR1 SGHRS, CDR2 YFSETQ. This clone has just one count. What it binds is not known. The PCR was carried out with 60 Vbeta primers and 13 Jbeta primers. TCRdb's table, derived via immunoSEQ multiplex PCR, lists solely in-frame clones and lacks some. The sample has about 90,000 clones, around 78% seen once. Source material: PBMCs. The chain is built from TRBV5-1 and TRBJ2-2; 7 bases line up with TRBD2. The TCR was taken from a woman in her forties in good health and CMV-seropositive. CDR3 nucleotide sequence: TGCGCCAGCAGCCTAACCCCCCTTTTTATTACGGGGGGTTACGGGGAGCTGTTTTTT. Translating it yields CASSLTPLFITGGYGELFF.